The 21 T cell receptor beta chains presented below share a single source sample, sequenced in a study of T cell responses to AZD1222 COVID-19 vaccine (dated by TCRdb to the early 2020s). The time point label corresponds to: about 28 days (+/-7) after the second vaccine dose. The library came from the immunoSEQ multiplex PCR assay. In its TCRdb copy, this immuneACCESS table keeps in-frame sequences only and misses some clones. Where compared with another copy, unresolved V genes explain less than half of these, and the others have no known cause. In all, the sample holds approximately 150,000 clones, and 80% to 95% of those were seen once. Clones ranked in the top ten supply 1% to 1.5% of the sample. The specimen comprised peripheral blood, sampled 28 days after the second AZD1222 dose. The receptor source for this set is an adult who received the AZD1222 COVID-19 vaccine.

CDR3 bases: TGCGCCAGCAGCCAAGAGGTCCGGGATCAGCCCCAGCATTTT. This translates into CASSQEVRDQPQHF. The chain combines TRBV4-3 with TRBJ1-5; no reliable D call. CDR1 is LGHNA, CDR2 YSLEER, per germline. This CDR3 is 14 amino acids long. Trimming left V 0 bases short and J 5 bases short, with 8 bases between.

The J gene is TRBJ1-3, the V gene TRBV6-6; D not certain. Germline lookup yields CDR1 MNHNY and CDR2 SVGAGI (reference sequence). The V end was cut by 7 bases, the J end by 2 bases, with 9 bases between. This CDR3 contains 13 residues. CDR3 bases: TGTGCCAGCATTGGGTTAGCTGGAAACACCATATATTTT. Its protein is CASIGLAGNTIYF.

The chain links TRBV6-6 to TRBJ2-4; 7 bases are shared with TRBD2. CDR1 and CDR2 (germline): MNHNY, SVGAGI (reference sequence). The CDR3 covers 19 residues. V trimming: 5 bases; J trimming: 3 bases; junction bases outside the gene matches: 19. CDR3 amino acids: CASSPALRATSSFKNIQYF. CDR3 bases: TGTGCCAGCAGTCCAGCCCTCAGAGCGACTAGCAGCTTCAAAAACATTCAGTACTTC.

This chain connects TRBV13 to TRBJ1-1; 9 bases fit TRBD1. Trimming removed 5 bases from V and 4 bases from J; junction bases left unmatched: 11. This CDR3 spans 16 amino acids. Germline V gene data show CDR1 as PRHDT and CDR2 as FYEKMQ (reference sequence). The CDR3 nucleotides are TGTGCCAGCAGCCCCCGGGACAGGGTACTGAGCACTGAAGCTTTCTTT. The encoded protein is CASSPRDRVLSTEAFF.

This rearrangement joins TRBV6-5 to TRBJ2-3; D possibly corresponds to TRBD2 (5 bases). CDR1 is MNHEY, CDR2 SVGAGI, per germline. CDR3 size: 14 residues. The V end was cut by 6 bases, the J end by 1 base, with 11 bases between. This chain's CDR3 is CASRTEVGTDTQYF. The DNA for the CDR3 is TGTGCCAGCAGGACGGAGGTGGGCACAGATACGCAGTATTTT.

The gene calls are TRBV24-1 and TRBJ1-1, with D uncertain. Deletions cut 9 bases from V and 7 bases from J, with 17 bases between. CDR1 KGHDR and CDR2 SFDVKD come from the germline V gene. CDR3 length equals 13 residues. Here the CDR3 DNA reads TGTGCCACCTTTCCTGGAAACGGAGTTGAAGCTTTCTTT. The encoded protein is CATFPGNGVEAFF.

The chain recombines TRBV18 with TRBJ2-2; D unresolved. Deletions cut 1 base from V and 6 bases from J, with 9 bases between. Germline V lookup: CDR1 KGHSH, CDR2 LQKENI. This CDR3 is built from 14 residues. In nucleotides, the CDR3 is TGTGCCAGCTCACCACACAAGCTCGCCGGGGAGCTGTTTTTT. Residues: CASSPHKLAGELFF. The full variable domain, in which reference TRBV18 and TRBJ2-2 provide the parts outside the CDR3, is NAGVMQNPRHLVRRRGQEARLRCSPMKGHSHVYWYRQLPEEGLKFMVYLQKENIIDESGMPKERFSAEFPKEGPSILRIQQVVRGDSAAYFCASSPHKLAGELFFGEGSRLTVL.

The J gene is TRBJ1-4, the V gene TRBV19; maybe TRBD1 (5 bases). The germline V gene has CDR1 LNHDA and CDR2 SQIVND (reference sequence). The length of the CDR3 is 14 residues. The V end lost 6 bases, the J end lost 8 bases, and 16 bases lay between the germline ends. CDR3 in DNA: TGTGCCAGTAGAACCGCCGGGGGGTGGGAAAAACTGTTTTTT. It codes for CASRTAGGWEKLFF. The variable domain in full, with the rest retrieved from reference TRBV19 and TRBJ1-4, is DGGITQSPKYLFRKEGQNVTLSCEQNLNHDAMYWYRQDPGQGLRLIYYSQIVNDFQKGDIAEGYSVSREKKESFPLTVTSAQKNPTAFYLCASRTAGGWEKLFFGSGTQLSVL.

The J gene is TRBJ2-5, the V gene TRBV7-9; TRBD1 matches at 9 bases. Germline values: CDR1 SEHNR, CDR2 FQNEAQ (reference sequence). There are 15 residues in the CDR3. Losses at the gene ends were 4 bases for V and 5 bases for J; bases not matched to a gene: 8. The CDR3 loop is CASSSLQGAWETQYF. The DNA for the CDR3 is TGTGCCAGCAGCTCTCTACAGGGGGCGTGGGAGACCCAGTACTTC.

Here the CDR3 DNA reads TGTGCCAGTAGTTGGCAGGGGGGTAATCAGCCCCAGCATTTT. Translated: CASSWQGGNQPQHF. The chain is built from TRBV19 and TRBJ1-5, with 7 bases lining up with TRBD1. CDR3 length: 14 amino acids. Germline CDR1 and CDR2: LNHDA and SQIVND (reference sequence). The ends lost 5 bases at V and 4 bases at J; junction bases unmatched: 5.

This clone has just one count. The chain couples TRBV7-9 to TRBJ1-2; the D is unclear. From germline, CDR1 is SEHNR and CDR2 FQNEAQ (reference sequence). V lost 4 bases and J lost 5, with 20 bases in between. This CDR3 region has 16 residues. CDR3 amino acids: CASSYSGRPPGYGYTF. The CDR3, as DNA: TGTGCCAGCAGCTACTCCGGCCGGCCTCCCGGGTATGGCTACACCTTC.

The table lists this clone with a count of one. The chain carries TRBV2 and TRBJ1-2; tentative D call: TRBD1 (6 bases). V dropped 4 bases and J dropped 4 bases, with 10 bases sitting between them. Germline CDR1 and CDR2: SNHLY and FYNNEI. The CDR3 runs to 13 residues. The CDR3 reads CASSGDRSYGYTF. CDR3 DNA: TGTGCCAGCAGTGGAGACAGGAGCTATGGCTACACCTTC.

The rearrangement links TRBV24-1 to TRBJ2-2; TRBD1 aligns across 8 bases. Germline V lookup: CDR1 KGHDR, CDR2 SFDVKD. This CDR3 contains 14 residues. Germline trimming cut 6 bases from V and 5 bases from J; bases unmatched to any gene: 4. Here the CDR3 reads CATSRTGLTGELFF. The CDR3 bases are TGTGCCACCAGTAGGACAGGGTTAACCGGGGAGCTGTTTTTT.

V usage is TRBV4-2 and J usage is TRBJ1-1; TRBD1 is a possible D gene (6 bases). CDR3 size: 15 residues. V dropped 4 bases and J dropped 2 bases, with 14 bases sitting between them. From germline, CDR1 is LGHNA and CDR2 YNFKEQ. CDR3: CASSRIQGQNTEAFF. The CDR3 DNA sequence: TGTGCCAGCAGCCGAATACAGGGACAAAACACTGAAGCTTTCTTT.

The chain is built from TRBV10-3 and TRBJ2-7; 7 bases match TRBD2. Germline V gives CDR1 ENHRY, CDR2 SYGVKD. Trimming took 4 bases from V and 1 from J; bases not matched to a gene: 4. This CDR3 comprises 14 residues. CDR3 sequence (DNA): TGTGCCATCAGTGCGGGGGGATCGTCCTACGAGCAGTACTTC. It is translated as CAISAGGSSYEQYF.

This chain uses TRBV6-5 with TRBJ1-1; 7 positions match TRBD1. The germline CDR1 and CDR2 sequences are MNHEY and SVGAGI. This CDR3 is 14 amino acids long. V trimming: 5 bases; J trimming: 0 bases; junction bases outside the gene matches: 3. This CDR3 reads CASSIGTVNTEAFF. DNA for the CDR3: TGTGCCAGCAGTATCGGGACAGTGAACACTGAAGCTTTCTTT.

The J gene is TRBJ1-3, the V gene TRBV7-2, with unresolved D. Trimming removed 1 base at V and 0 bases at J, with 7 bases between. In germline, CDR1 is SGHTA, CDR2 FQGNSA. CDR3 size: 15 residues. CDR3 in DNA: TGTGCCAGCAGCTTAGGCCAGATCTCTGGAAACACCATATATTTT. It yields the protein CASSLGQISGNTIYF.

This clone has just one count. CDR3 bases: TGTGCCAGCAGCCAAGTAAATCGTTGGAATTCACCCCTCCACTTT. It yields the protein CASSQVNRWNSPLHF. The V and J genes are TRBV14 and TRBJ1-6; D unclear. The ends were cut back, 1 base at V and 7 bases at J, with 11 bases in the middle. The CDR3 has 15 amino acids. The germline gives CDR1 SGHDN, CDR2 FVKESK. Based on the CDR3 plus reference TRBV14 and TRBJ1-6, the full variable domain is EAGVTQFPSHSVIEKGQTVTLRCDPISGHDNLYWYRRVMGKEIKFLLHFVKESKQDESGMPNNRFLAERTGGTYSTLKVQPAELEDSGVYFCASSQVNRWNSPLHFGNGTRLTVT.

The J gene is TRBJ2-7, the V gene TRBV6-2 or TRBV6-3; D is unresolved. V was pared by 6 bases and J by 2 bases, with 14 bases between. CDR3 size: 14 residues. Germline assignment: CDR1 MNHEY and CDR2 SVGEGT. As DNA, the CDR3 is TGTGCCAGCAGCCGAAACCGGGTCCCCTACGAGCAGTACTTC. As protein: CASSRNRVPYEQYF.

The V call is TRBV5-1, the J call TRBJ2-3; maybe TRBD2 (5 bases). V lost 4 bases to trimming and J lost 4 bases, with 13 bases between them. The CDR3 is 14 amino acids. CDR1 is SGHRS and CDR2 is YFSETQ in the germline V gene. DNA of the CDR3: TGCGCCAGCAGCAAACTAGAGGAGGCAGATACGCAGTATTTT. Protein: CASSKLEEADTQYF.

The chain uses TRBV7-9 and TRBJ1-2; possible D gene TRBD1, 6 bases. Germline V CDR1 and CDR2: SEHNR, FQNEAQ (reference sequence). The CDR3 extends over 14 amino acids. V was cut by 0 bases and J by 7 bases, with 12 bases left in between. The CDR3 bases are TGTGCCAGCAGCTTAGCGGCAGGGGAGCCTGGCTACACCTTC. Its translation is CASSLAAGEPGYTF.